This T cell receptor beta chain was recorded in a study of blood T cell repertoires in COVID-19. Across the whole study: COVID-19 samples, acute and convalescent, were from the United States, Italy and Spain. From T cells, B-cell-depleted T cells, or PBMCs came the material, which was cDNA or gDNA.

V was clipped by 8 bases and J by 0 bases, with 11 bases between them. CDR1 and CDR2 (germline): SEHNR, FQNEAQ (reference sequence). The CDR3 is made up of 13 amino acids. Only in-frame clones appear in the TCRdb table, and some are missing; sequencing was by immunoSEQ multiplex PCR. This table has about 25,000 clones, about nine tenths appearing once. There are a few counts of this clone. This clonotype originated in a man in his forties or fifties with active COVID-19. The rearrangement links TRBV7-9 to TRBJ2-7; D gene unclear. The sample consisted of peripheral blood. The CDR3 sequence: CASRRSLSYEQYF. The CDR3, as DNA: TGTGCCAGCCGGCGGTCCCTCTCCTACGAGCAGTACTTC.